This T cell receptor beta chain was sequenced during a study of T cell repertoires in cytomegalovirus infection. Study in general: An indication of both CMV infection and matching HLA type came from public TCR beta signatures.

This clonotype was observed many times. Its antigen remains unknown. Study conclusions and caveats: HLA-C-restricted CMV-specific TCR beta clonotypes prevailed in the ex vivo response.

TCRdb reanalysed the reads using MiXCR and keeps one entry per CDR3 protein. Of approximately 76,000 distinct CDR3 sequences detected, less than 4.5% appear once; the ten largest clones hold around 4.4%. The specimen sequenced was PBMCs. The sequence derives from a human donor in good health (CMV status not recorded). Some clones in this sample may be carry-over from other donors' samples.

This CDR3 reads CASSLTGQGGNTEAFF. For the CDR3, the DNA is TGTGCCAGCAGTTTGACGGGACAGGGGGGAAATACTGAAGCTTTCTTT. The gene calls are TRBV7-9 and TRBJ1-1, with TRBD1 identical over 11 bases. The junction had 11 bases not matched to a gene; V was cut back by 6 bases and J by 5 bases. Germline CDR1 and CDR2: SEHNR and FQNEAQ (reference sequence). The CDR3 consists of 16 residues.